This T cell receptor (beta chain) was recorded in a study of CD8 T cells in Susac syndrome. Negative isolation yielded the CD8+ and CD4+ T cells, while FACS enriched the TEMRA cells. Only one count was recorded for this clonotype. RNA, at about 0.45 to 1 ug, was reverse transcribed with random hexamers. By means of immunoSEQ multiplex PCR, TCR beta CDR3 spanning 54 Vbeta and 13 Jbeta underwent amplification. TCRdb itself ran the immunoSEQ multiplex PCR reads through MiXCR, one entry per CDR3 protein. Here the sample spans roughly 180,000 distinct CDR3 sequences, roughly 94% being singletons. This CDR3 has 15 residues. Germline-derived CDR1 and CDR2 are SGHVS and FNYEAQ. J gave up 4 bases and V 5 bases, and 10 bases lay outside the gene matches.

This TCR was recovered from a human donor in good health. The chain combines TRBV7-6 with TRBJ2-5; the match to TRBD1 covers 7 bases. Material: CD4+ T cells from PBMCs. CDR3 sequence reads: CASSARQGGGETQYF. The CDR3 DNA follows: TGTGCCAGCAGCGCTCGACAGGGCGGAGGAGAGACCCAGTACTTC. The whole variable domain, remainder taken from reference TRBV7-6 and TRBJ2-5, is GAGVSQSPRYKVTKRGQDVALRCDPISGHVSLYWYRQALGQGPEFLTYFNYEAQQDKSGLPNDRFSAERPEGSISTLTIQRTEQRDSAMYRCASSARQGGGETQYFGPGTRLLVL.